In this sample, the clone carrying this T cell receptor (beta chain) turned up once. Its cognate antigen is unknown. The CDR3 does not close with the conserved phenylalanine or tryptophan, likely indicating a read error. CDR1 is LNHNV and CDR2 is YYDKDF in the germline V gene (reference sequence). V lost 1 base, J lost 2 bases, and 17 bases lay in between. This CDR3 has 17 residues. The data originate from a study of response to subunit inactivated influenza vaccine. General study results and limits: The authors put forward the suggestion that each seasonal influenza vaccination may bring in only a limited number of new T cells.

TCRdb reprocessed the RT-PCR reads via MiXCR and lists one record per CDR3 protein. The sample has some 850,000 distinct CDR3 sequences, around a sixth seen once; the top ten hold approximately 10%. The specimen comprised PBMCs from blood, sampled roughly 5 days after vaccination. This TCR derives from a man aged 45-65 years who received an inactivated influenza vaccine. The chain has TRBV15 and TRBJ2-5; tentative D call: TRBD1 (5 bases). Here the CDR3 reads CATSRGRRGNPQETQYL. CDR3 coding DNA: TGTGCCACCAGCAGAGGGAGAAGGGGAAACCCTCAAGAGACCCAGTACCTC.